The following is a T cell receptor (beta chain) sequence with its context. The source of the sample is a study of T-cell reconstitution after alpha-beta-depleted transplantation in children. The library targeted TCRbeta and was prepared with unique molecular identifiers. Each CDR3 protein gets one entry after TCRdb re-called the PCR reads with MiXCR. The data hold some 240,000 distinct CDR3 sequences, with more than 10% observed a single time. The germline gives CDR1 SEHNR, CDR2 FQNEAQ (reference sequence). Trimming stripped 0 bases from V and 3 bases from J, with 11 bases between. The length of the CDR3 is 15 residues.

This clonotype was obtained from a human donor who donated a stem cell graft to a child with acute lymphoblastic leukemia. The V call is TRBV7-9, the J call TRBJ1-1; possible D gene TRBD1, 5 bases. Sequenced material: PBMCs from the stem cell graft donor, taken from the stem cell graft. CDR3 nucleotide sequence: TGTGCCAGCAGCTTAGCGGCCGGGGGGGACACTGAAGCTTTCTTT. Translated, it gives CASSLAAGGDTEAFF.